This T cell receptor (beta chain) was sequenced for a study of OX40 agonist ivuxolimab in advanced cancers. Study overall: Patients were under 90% male with ages roughly 20 to 90, mean about 65. Past anti-PD-1, anti-PD-L1 or anti-CTLA-4 therapy was accepted, and approximately 40% had received some. Partial responses were recorded for three patients, including one with hepatocellular carcinoma and two with cutaneous melanoma. Whole-study findings and limits: Dose levels from 0.1 to 3.0 mg/kg saw CD4+ and CD8+ blood T cells expand clonally by week 6.

Germline loops: CDR1 SGHTA, CDR2 FQGTGA. V was pared by 5 bases and J by 4 bases, with 9 bases between. The CDR3 extends over 13 amino acids. As concerns this clone: Its antigen is not known.

The data were produced by immunoSEQ multiplex PCR, yet TCRdb's version contains in-frame clones alone and is incomplete. The sample holds fewer than 65,000 clones, 70% to 90% seen once. The sequencing used CD4+ or CD8+ T cells sorted from blood, collected in a trial of the OX40 agonist ivuxolimab. The V and J genes are TRBV7-3 and TRBJ2-1; D call uncertain. The sequence was collected from an adult with an advanced solid tumor such as melanoma, head and neck, liver or kidney cancer. CDR3 sequence (DNA): TGTGCCAGCAGCGAAACAGATTACAATGAGCAGTTCTTC. Protein: CASSETDYNEQFF.